Each of the 7 T cell receptor beta chains below was sequenced from the same sample in a study of T cell repertoires in cytomegalovirus infection (dated by TCRdb to about 2019). Data came from an Illumina HiSeq 1500. TCRdb took the public reads, trimmed them with fastp at Q25, ran MiXCR for clone calling and kept in-frame beta chains. CDR3 protein duplicates are merged, each entry listing the most common genes and DNA. Present in this sample are about 110,000 distinct CDR3 sequences, 25% to 35% of which were seen just once. Approximately 78% of the sample comes from the top ten. Their cognate antigens are unknown. Read against the paper, the sample's treatment or condition label means: in vitro stimulation with specific CMV peptide epitopes to enrich CMV-specific T cells. Here the sequenced sample was CD8+ T cells from cultured PBMCs, taken from culture after CMV antigen stimulation. The source is a human donor in good health (CMV status not recorded). Some clones in this sample may be carry-over from other donors' samples.

This clonotype came up many times. The CDR3 region has the DNA TGTGCCAGCAGTCTACAGGGGAATCTCTACGAGCAGTACTTC. Protein product: CASSLQGNLYEQYF. This rearrangement joins TRBV27 to TRBJ2-7, with 7 bases matching TRBD1. Trimming took 5 bases from V and 3 from J; bases not matched to a gene: 7. The CDR3 length is 14 residues. CDR1 MNHEY and CDR2 SMNVEV come from the germline V gene (reference sequence).

The gene calls are TRBV6-5 and TRBJ2-7, with 10 nucleotides matching TRBD1. V trimming: 2 bases; J trimming: 7 bases; junction bases outside the gene matches: 5. The CDR3 extends over 14 amino acids. Germline V gene sequence: CDR1 MNHEY, CDR2 SVGAGI. The chain's CDR3 is CASSYETGGLEQYF. The DNA of the CDR3 is TGTGCCAGCAGTTACGAGACAGGGGGCTTAGAGCAGTACTTC.

The chain has TRBV4-1 and TRBJ1-6; the D gene is possibly TRBD1 (5 bases). Trimming shortened V by 0 bases and J by 10 bases, and 16 bases separated the two germline ends. CDR1 is MGHRA and CDR2 is YSYEKL in the germline V gene. This CDR3 spans 16 amino acids. CDR3 nucleotide sequence: TGCGCCAGCAGCCAAGATCCAGGAGCGAGGGGATCACCCCTCCACTTT. Its protein product is CASSQDPGARGSPLHF.

This clonotype occurred once. The chain employs TRBV29-1 and TRBJ1-1; 8 bases agree with TRBD1. The CDR3 consists of 13 residues. Trimming took 5 bases from V and 3 from J; bases not matched to a gene: 5. CDR1 is SQVTM, CDR2 ANQGSEA, per germline. The CDR3 nucleotides are TGCAGCGTTCAGGGGGCATGGGACACTGAAGCTTTCTTT. Its protein is CSVQGAWDTEAFF.

On this clonotype itself: Given a much more abundant clone one base away, this may be a read error. The rearrangement links TRBV6-2 or TRBV6-3 to TRBJ2-2, with D unclear. The CDR3 covers 12 residues. V lost 4 bases and J lost 10, with 10 bases in between. Germline CDR1 and CDR2: MNHEY and SVGEGT. This CDR3 reads CASSWGAEELFF. The CDR3 DNA follows: TGTGCCAGCAGTTGGGGTGCCGAGGAGCTGTTTTTT.

CDR3 sequence: CASSFPPLAPTDTQYF. The CDR3 nucleotides read TGTGCCAGCAGCTTCCCCCCGCTCGCCCCCACAGATACGCAGTATTTT. The chain carries TRBV7-9 and TRBJ2-3; D is ambiguous. The CDR3 has 16 amino acids. V lost 3 bases, J lost 2 bases, and 15 bases lay in between. Germline CDR1 and CDR2: SEHNR and FQNEAQ (reference sequence).

Note on this clonotype: Mismatch with germline at one junction end may stem from a read error. This chain uses TRBV6-2 or TRBV6-3 with TRBJ2-2, with TRBD2 identical over 7 bases. Germline V gene sequence: CDR1 MNHEY, CDR2 SVGEGT. This CDR3 is 11 amino acids long. DNA for the CDR3: TGTGCCAGCAGCCAGTCGGGGGGGCTGTTTTTT. Encoded protein: CASSQSGGLFF.